These T cell receptor beta chains were read from a single sample in a study of T-cell memory formation after mild COVID-19. TCRdb redid the calling of the 5' RACE reads with MiXCR, one entry per CDR3 protein. Of a few hundred thousand distinct CDR3 sequences listed, about 23% were seen once; the top ten hold around 12%. Material for sequencing was PBMCs or a T cell subset sorted from them (not recorded which). The receptors derive from an adult woman who had mild COVID-19 (a few samples of this study predate the infection). Cell type and time point are not known. The CDR3 runs from the conserved cysteine through the conserved F or W. The D gene is left open where the match is weak. Size is stated for part of the rows, as once, few or many counts, or as a class when the clone is expanded.

clone_size	d_call	v_call	j_call	cdr3_nt	cdr3_aa
.	.	TRBV20-1	TRBJ2-6	TGCAGTGCTAGAGATCTGGGCAGGGGTAGCTCTGGGGCCAACGTCCTGACTTTC	CSARDLGRGSSGANVLTF
many	.	TRBV25-1	TRBJ2-7	TGTGCCAGCAGTGAAGGGATCGAGCAGTACTTC	CASSEGIEQYF
.	TRBD2	TRBV5-6	TRBJ2-2	TGTGCCAGCAGCTGGCCGGGACTAGCGGGAGCAGAAACCGGGGAGCTGTTTTTT	CASSWPGLAGAETGELFF
.	TRBD1	TRBV12-3/TRBV12-4	TRBJ1-1	TGTGCCAGCAGTGCCAGGACAGGGGAGAACACTGAAGCTTTCTTT	CASSARTGENTEAFF
.	.	TRBV14	TRBJ2-7	TGTGCCAGCAGCCCCCTTGAGGGGTTTTCCTACGAGCAGTACTTC	CASSPLEGFSYEQYF
.	.	TRBV7-9	TRBJ2-5	TGTGCCAGCAGGAAACCCCCTCGGAACAGGGAGGACCTGGAGACCCAGTACTTC	CASRKPPRNREDLETQYF
.	TRBD1	TRBV7-3	TRBJ2-2	TGTGCCAGCAGCCCACAGGGGGGTAACACCGGGGAGCTGTTTTTT	CASSPQGGNTGELFF
few	.	TRBV5-1	TRBJ2-5	TGCGCCAGCAGCCTCAGGGATCATGAAGAGACCCAGTACTTC	CASSLRDHEETQYF
few	.	TRBV29-1	TRBJ2-7	TGCAGCGTCCAGGGGACAATAACTTACGAGCAGTACTTC	CSVQGTITYEQYF
.	TRBD2	TRBV5-1	TRBJ2-3	TGCGCCAGCAGCAGCGGGACTAGCGGACCGCAGGATACGCAGTATTTT	CASSSGTSGPQDTQYF
few	TRBD1	TRBV2	TRBJ1-1	TGTGCCAGCAGTAATACAGGGGCGGGCACTGAAGCTTTCTTT	CASSNTGAGTEAFF
.	TRBD1	TRBV14	TRBJ2-7	TGTGCCAGCAGTCGAACCGGGACAGAACCGTGGGAGCAGTACTTC	CASSRTGTEPWEQYF
.	.	TRBV6-5	TRBJ2-6	TGTGCCAGCAGTTTGGGACGGACGAAGAGCAGAACCTCTGGGGCCAACGTCCTGACTTTC	CASSLGRTKSRTSGANVLTF
few	.	TRBV7-2	TRBJ2-7	TGTGCCAGCAGCTTTAGCGGCCTCGCCTACGAGCAGTACTTC	CASSFSGLAYEQYF
.	.	TRBV18	TRBJ1-3	TGTGCCAGCTCACCTCTGGCAGGCCGCTCTGGAAACACCATATATTTT	CASSPLAGRSGNTIYF
.	.	TRBV12-3/TRBV12-4	TRBJ1-1	TGTGCCAGCACCTCAGACAGGAACACTGAAGCTTTCTTT	CASTSDRNTEAFF
.	.	TRBV5-1	TRBJ1-2	TGCGCCAGCAGCTTGGTGGCATCGGAGGGGGCTAACTATGGCTACACCTTC	CASSLVASEGANYGYTF
.	TRBD1	TRBV24-1	TRBJ2-7	TGTGCCACCAGTGATTTGGCGCAGGGGGCCCCATACGAGCAGTACTTC	CATSDLAQGAPYEQYF
many	.	TRBV7-6	TRBJ2-5	TGTGCCAGCAGCTTAGGAGGCAGGGGTTGGGAGACCCAGTACTTC	CASSLGGRGWETQYF
.	TRBD1	TRBV7-6	TRBJ1-4	TGTGCCAGCAGCTTTCTTACAGGGGGCTATGCAACTAATGAAAAACTGTTTTTT	CASSFLTGGYATNEKLFF
.	.	TRBV29-1	TRBJ2-1	TGCAGCGTTGAGATCCTTTCCGATGAGCAGTTCTTC	CSVEILSDEQFF
.	TRBD1	TRBV30	TRBJ1-6	TGTGCCTGGAGTGCCCGACAGGGGGTAACAGGAAATTCACCCCTCCACTTT	CAWSARQGVTGNSPLHF
few	.	TRBV29-1	TRBJ2-5	TGCAGCGTTGTTGGGGACCCGCGGCTGGGGGAGACCCAGTACTTC	CSVVGDPRLGETQYF
few	.	TRBV6-5	TRBJ2-3	TGTGCCAGCAAACCCTTAGAGACAGAAACGCAGTATTTT	CASKPLETETQYF
few	TRBD1	TRBV7-8	TRBJ1-6	TGTGCCAGCAGCTTAAAGGGGACAGCCCGACATTCACCCCTCCACTTT	CASSLKGTARHSPLHF
.	.	TRBV5-1	TRBJ1-3	TGCGCCAGCAGCTTGGACAGGGCCAACACCATATATTTT	CASSLDRANTIYF
.	TRBD2	TRBV15	TRBJ2-3	TGTGCCACCAGCAGACGGCTAGCGGCTAGCACAGATACGCAGTATTTT	CATSRRLAASTDTQYF
.	.	TRBV4-1	TRBJ1-1	TGCGCCAGCAGCCGGGCGGCCGGGAACACTGAAGCTTTCTTT	CASSRAAGNTEAFF
.	TRBD1	TRBV29-1	TRBJ2-7	TGCAGCGTTGAGAAGGACAGGGGTTACGAGCAGTACTTC	CSVEKDRGYEQYF
.	.	TRBV12-3/TRBV12-4	TRBJ2-3	TGTGCCAGCAGTTTTAGTTGGTCAACCACTAGCACAGATACGCAGTATTTT	CASSFSWSTTSTDTQYF
few	.	TRBV3-1	TRBJ2-5	TGTGCCAGCAGCCAGAAGGCTGGCTTCCAAGAGACCCAGTACTTC	CASSQKAGFQETQYF
few	.	TRBV7-8	TRBJ1-1	TGTGCCAGCAGACCCAACAGGGCCTTGATGGAAGCTTTCTTT	CASRPNRALMEAFF
few	.	TRBV6-5	TRBJ2-7	TGTGCCAGCAGTTACGACAGGTACCCCTACGAGCAGTACTTC	CASSYDRYPYEQYF
few	.	TRBV12-3/TRBV12-4	TRBJ1-1	TGTGCCAGCAGCGGCGGACACGACCTTGAAGCTTTCTTT	CASSGGHDLEAFF
few	.	TRBV14	TRBJ1-1	TGTGCCAGCAGCCAAGACCTTGGGGCAAGGAACACTGAAGCTTTCTTT	CASSQDLGARNTEAFF
.	TRBD2	TRBV7-8	TRBJ2-3	TGTGCCAGCAGCAGCGGGAGGTGGGGCACAGATACGCAGTATTTT	CASSSGRWGTDTQYF
.	TRBD1	TRBV10-3	TRBJ1-2	TGTGCCATCAGGGGGACAGGGCCCTATGGCTACACCTTC	CAIRGTGPYGYTF
few	.	TRBV25-1	TRBJ2-1	TGTGCCAGCAACCGGGCGGGATCGTACAATGAGCAGTTCTTC	CASNRAGSYNEQFF
few	.	TRBV7-2	TRBJ1-3	TGTGCCAGCAGTACCGGACACTCCGGAAACACCATATATTTT	CASSTGHSGNTIYF
.	.	TRBV3-1	TRBJ1-2	TGTGCCAGCAGCCTACAACGCGAGTGGGACTATGGCTACACCTTC	CASSLQREWDYGYTF
.	.	TRBV7-9	TRBJ1-5	TGTGCCAGCAGCCCCAAGGGGCCGGATCAGCCCCAGCATTTT	CASSPKGPDQPQHF
few	TRBD2	TRBV20-1	TRBJ2-7	TGCAGTGCTTCTGAACTAGCGTTCTACGAGCAGTACTTC	CSASELAFYEQYF